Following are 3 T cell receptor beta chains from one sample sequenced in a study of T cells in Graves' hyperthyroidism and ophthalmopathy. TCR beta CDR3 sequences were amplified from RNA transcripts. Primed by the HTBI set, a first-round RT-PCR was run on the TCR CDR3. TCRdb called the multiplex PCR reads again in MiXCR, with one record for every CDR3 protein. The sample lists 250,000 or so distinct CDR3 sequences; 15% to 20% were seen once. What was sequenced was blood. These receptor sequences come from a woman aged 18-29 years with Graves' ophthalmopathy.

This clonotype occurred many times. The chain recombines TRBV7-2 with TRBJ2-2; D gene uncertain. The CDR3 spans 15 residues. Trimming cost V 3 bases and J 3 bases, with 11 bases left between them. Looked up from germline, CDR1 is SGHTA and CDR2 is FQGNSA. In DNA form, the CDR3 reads TGTGCCAGCAGCTTTTCCTTGGTGCACACCGGGGAGCTGTTTTTT. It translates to CASSFSLVHTGELFF.

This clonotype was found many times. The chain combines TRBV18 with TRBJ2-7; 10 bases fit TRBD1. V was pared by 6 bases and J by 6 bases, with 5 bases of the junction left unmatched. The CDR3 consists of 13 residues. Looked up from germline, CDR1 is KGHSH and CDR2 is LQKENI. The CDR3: CASSTGQGTEQYF. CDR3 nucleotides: TGTGCCAGCTCGACGGGACAGGGGACCGAGCAGTACTTC.

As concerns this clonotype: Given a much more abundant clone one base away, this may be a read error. CDR3 in amino acids: CASRPTRGGTGELFF. CDR3 nucleotide sequence: TGTGCCAGCAGGCCTACTAGGGGAGGCACCGGGGAGCTGTTTTTT. V gene TRBV12-3 or TRBV12-4 combines with J gene TRBJ2-2; D perhaps matches TRBD2 (6 bases). V was clipped by 6 bases and J by 4 bases, with 15 bases between them. This CDR3 comprises 15 residues.